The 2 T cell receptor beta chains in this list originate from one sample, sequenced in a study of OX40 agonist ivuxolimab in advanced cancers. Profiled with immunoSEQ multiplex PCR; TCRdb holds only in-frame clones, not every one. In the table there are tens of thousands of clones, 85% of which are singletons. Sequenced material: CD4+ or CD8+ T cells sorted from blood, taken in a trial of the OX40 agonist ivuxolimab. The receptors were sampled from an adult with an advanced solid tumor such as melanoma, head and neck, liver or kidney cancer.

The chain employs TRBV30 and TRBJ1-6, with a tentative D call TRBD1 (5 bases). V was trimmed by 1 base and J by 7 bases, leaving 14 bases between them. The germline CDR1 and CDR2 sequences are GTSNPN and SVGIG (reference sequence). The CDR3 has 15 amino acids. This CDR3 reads CAWSAAGYTNSPLHF. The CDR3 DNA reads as TGTGCCTGGAGTGCGGCAGGGTATACAAATTCACCCCTCCACTTT.

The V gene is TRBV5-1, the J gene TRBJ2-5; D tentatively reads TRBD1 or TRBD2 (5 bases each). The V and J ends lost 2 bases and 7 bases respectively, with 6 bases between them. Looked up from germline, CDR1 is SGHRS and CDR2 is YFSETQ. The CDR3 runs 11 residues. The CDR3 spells CASSFGGTQYF. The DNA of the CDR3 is TGCGCCAGCAGCTTTGGGGGGACCCAGTACTTC.